The clone carrying this TCR beta chain was observed a few times. Its antigen remains unknown. CDR3 size: 13 residues. Trimming took 6 bases from V and 6 from J; bases not matched to a gene: 5. CDR1 DFQATT and CDR2 SNEGSKA come from the germline V gene (reference sequence). Researchers attached unique molecular identifiers to individual cDNA molecules. TCRdb reanalysed the 5' RACE reads using MiXCR and keeps one entry per CDR3 protein. The sample has tens of thousands of distinct CDR3 sequences; over 10% are singletons. This entry is derived from a study of early T cells in non-severe SARS-CoV-2 infection. Study context: Sequenced bulk RNA came from whole blood that was unsorted, and chains were unpaired.

Study-level points and caveats: Anti-spike CD8 specificities were favored by VDJdb matching, whose results missed private and CD4 specificities.

J is TRBJ1-6 and V is TRBV20-1, with 7 nucleotides matching TRBD1. The receptor was derived from an adult who was a healthcare worker with PCR-confirmed SARS-CoV-2 infection or an uninfected control (not recorded which). Sequences were obtained from whole blood. This CDR3 is CSALGQINSPLHF. CDR3 DNA sequence: TGCAGTGCCTTGGGACAGATTAATTCACCCCTCCACTTT.